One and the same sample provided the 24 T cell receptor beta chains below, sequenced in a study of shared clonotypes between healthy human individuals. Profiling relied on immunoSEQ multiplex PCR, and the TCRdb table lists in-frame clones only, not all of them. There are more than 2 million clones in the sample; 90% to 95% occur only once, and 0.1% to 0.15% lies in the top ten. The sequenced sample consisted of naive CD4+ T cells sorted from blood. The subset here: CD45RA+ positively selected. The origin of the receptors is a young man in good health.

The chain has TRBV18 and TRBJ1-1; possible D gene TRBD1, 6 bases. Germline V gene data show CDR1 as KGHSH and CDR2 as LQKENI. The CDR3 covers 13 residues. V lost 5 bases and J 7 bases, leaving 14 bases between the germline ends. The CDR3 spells CASSVQGIGEAFF. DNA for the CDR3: TGTGCCAGCTCAGTACAGGGAATCGGTGAAGCTTTCTTT.

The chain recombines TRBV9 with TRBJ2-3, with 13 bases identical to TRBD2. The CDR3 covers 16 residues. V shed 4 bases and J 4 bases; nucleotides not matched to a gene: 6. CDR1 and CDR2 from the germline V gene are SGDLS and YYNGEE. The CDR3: CASSPRTSGSADTQYF. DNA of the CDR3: TGTGCCAGCAGCCCAAGGACTAGCGGGAGTGCAGATACGCAGTATTTT. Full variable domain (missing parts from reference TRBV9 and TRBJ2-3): DSGVTQTPKHLITATGQRVTLRCSPRSGDLSVYWYQQSLDQGLQFLIQYYNGEERAKGNILERFSAQQFPDLHSELNLSSLELGDSALYFCASSPRTSGSADTQYFGPGTRLTVL.

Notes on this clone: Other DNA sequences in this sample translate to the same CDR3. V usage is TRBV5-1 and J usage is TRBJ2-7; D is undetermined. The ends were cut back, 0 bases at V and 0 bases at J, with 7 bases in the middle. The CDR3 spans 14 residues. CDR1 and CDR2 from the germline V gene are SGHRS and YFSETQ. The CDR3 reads CASSLDTSSYEQYF. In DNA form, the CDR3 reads TGCGCCAGCAGCTTGGACACCAGCTCCTACGAGCAGTACTTC.

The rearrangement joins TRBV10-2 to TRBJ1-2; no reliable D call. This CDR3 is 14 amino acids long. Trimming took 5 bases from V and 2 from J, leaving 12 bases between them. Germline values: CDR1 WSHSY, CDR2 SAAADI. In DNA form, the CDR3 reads TGCGCCAGCAGTTCGGTCTCGGGGAACTATGGCTACACCTTC. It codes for CASSSVSGNYGYTF.

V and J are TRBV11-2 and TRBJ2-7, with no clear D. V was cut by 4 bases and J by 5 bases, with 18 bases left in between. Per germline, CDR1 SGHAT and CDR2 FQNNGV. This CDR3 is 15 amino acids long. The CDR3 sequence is CASSSHGAPLNEQYF. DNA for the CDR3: TGTGCCAGCAGCTCCCATGGAGCTCCTTTGAACGAGCAGTACTTC.

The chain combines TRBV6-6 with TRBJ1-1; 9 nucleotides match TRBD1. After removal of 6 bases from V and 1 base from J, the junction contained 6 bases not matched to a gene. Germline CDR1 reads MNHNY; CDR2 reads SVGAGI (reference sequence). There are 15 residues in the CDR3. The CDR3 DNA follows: TGTGCCAGCAGCGATCACAGGGGGCGGAACACTGAAGCTTTCTTT. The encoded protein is CASSDHRGRNTEAFF.

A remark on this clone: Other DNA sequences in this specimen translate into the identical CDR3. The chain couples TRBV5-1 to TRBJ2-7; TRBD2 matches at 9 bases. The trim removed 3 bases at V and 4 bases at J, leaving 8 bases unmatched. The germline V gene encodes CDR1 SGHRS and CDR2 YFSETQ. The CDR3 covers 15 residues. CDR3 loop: CASSSTSGGPYEQYF. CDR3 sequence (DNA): TGCGCCAGCAGCTCGACTAGCGGAGGGCCGTACGAGCAGTACTTC.

The CDR3 nucleotides are TGTGCCAGCAGTGAGCGTCCAGGAGCGATTTATGGCTACACCTTC. This encodes CASSERPGAIYGYTF. The chain is built from TRBV2 and TRBJ1-2; D gene ambiguous. The CDR3 totals 15 residues. CDR1 and CDR2 from the germline V gene are SNHLY and FYNNEI. V was cut by 3 bases and J by 5 bases, with 16 bases left in between.

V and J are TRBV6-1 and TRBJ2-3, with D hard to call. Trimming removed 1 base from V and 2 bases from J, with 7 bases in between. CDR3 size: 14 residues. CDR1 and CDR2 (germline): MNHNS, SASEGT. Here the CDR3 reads CASSEVQFTDTQYF. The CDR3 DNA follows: TGTGCCAGCAGTGAAGTCCAATTCACAGATACGCAGTATTTT.

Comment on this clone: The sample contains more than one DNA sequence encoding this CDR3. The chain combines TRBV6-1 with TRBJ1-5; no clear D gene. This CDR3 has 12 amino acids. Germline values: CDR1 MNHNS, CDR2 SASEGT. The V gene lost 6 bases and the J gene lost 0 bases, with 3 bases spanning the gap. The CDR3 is CASRTSNQPQHF. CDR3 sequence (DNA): TGTGCCAGCAGGACTAGCAATCAGCCCCAGCATTTT.

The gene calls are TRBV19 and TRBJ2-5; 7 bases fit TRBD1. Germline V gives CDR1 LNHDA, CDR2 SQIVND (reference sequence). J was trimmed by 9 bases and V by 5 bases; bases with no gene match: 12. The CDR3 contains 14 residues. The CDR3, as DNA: TGTGCCAGTAGTGAACCACAGGGGATCGGGCCCCAGTACTTC. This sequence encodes CASSEPQGIGPQYF.

The DNA for the CDR3 is TGTGCCAGCAGCCAAGCGTCGGCCTACGAGCAGTACTTC. Translating it yields CASSQASAYEQYF. The chain employs TRBV4-2 and TRBJ2-7; D is undetermined. In germline, CDR1 is LGHNA, CDR2 YNFKEQ. Trimming cost V 1 base and J 2 bases, with 6 bases left between them. The CDR3 is 13 residues long.

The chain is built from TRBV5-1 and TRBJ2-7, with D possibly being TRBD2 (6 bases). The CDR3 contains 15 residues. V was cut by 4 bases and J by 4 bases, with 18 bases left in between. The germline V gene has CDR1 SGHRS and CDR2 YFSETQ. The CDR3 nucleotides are TGCGCCAGCAGCCCTACGGGGGACTCCACATACGAGCAGTACTTC. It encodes CASSPTGDSTYEQYF.

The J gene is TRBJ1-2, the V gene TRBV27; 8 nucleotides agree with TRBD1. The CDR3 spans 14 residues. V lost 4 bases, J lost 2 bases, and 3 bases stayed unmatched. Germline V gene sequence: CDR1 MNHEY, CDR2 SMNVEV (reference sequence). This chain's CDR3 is CASSSRTGNYGYTF. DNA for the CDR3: TGTGCCAGCAGTTCGAGGACAGGGAACTATGGCTACACCTTC.

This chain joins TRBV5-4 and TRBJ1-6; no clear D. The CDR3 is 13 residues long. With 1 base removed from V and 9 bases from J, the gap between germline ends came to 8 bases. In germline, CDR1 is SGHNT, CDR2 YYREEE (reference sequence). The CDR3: CASSLLLGSPLHF. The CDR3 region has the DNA TGTGCCAGCAGCTTGTTATTGGGTTCACCCCTCCACTTT.

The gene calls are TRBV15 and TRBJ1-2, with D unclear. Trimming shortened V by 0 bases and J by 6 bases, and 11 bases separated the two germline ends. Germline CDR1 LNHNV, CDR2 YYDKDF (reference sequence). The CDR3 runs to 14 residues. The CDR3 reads CATSRDFWEDGYTF. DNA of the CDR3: TGTGCCACCAGCAGAGATTTTTGGGAGGATGGCTACACCTTC.

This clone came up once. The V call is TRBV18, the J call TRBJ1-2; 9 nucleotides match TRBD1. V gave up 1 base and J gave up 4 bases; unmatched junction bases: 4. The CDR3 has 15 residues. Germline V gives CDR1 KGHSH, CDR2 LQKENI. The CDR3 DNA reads TGTGCCAGCTCACCACTCGGACAGGGGTCCTATGGCTACACCTTC. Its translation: CASSPLGQGSYGYTF.

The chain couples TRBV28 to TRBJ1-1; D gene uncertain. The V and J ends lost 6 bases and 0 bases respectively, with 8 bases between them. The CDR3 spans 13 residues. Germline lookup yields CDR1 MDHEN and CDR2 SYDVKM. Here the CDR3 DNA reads TGTGCCAGCAGCCCGAGAATGAACACTGAAGCTTTCTTT. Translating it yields CASSPRMNTEAFF. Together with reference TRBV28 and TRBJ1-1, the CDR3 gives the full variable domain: DVKVTQSSRYLVKRTGEKVFLECVQDMDHENMFWYRQDPGLGLRLIYFSYDVKMKEKGDIPEGYSVSREKKERFSLILESASTNQTSMYLCASSPRMNTEAFFGQGTRLTVV.

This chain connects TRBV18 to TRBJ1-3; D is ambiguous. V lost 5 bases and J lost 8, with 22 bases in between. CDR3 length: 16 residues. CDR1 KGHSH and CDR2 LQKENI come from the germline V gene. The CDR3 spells CASSSRKDSAGDTIYF. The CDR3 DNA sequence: TGTGCCAGCTCATCCCGAAAGGACTCGGCTGGGGACACCATATATTTT.

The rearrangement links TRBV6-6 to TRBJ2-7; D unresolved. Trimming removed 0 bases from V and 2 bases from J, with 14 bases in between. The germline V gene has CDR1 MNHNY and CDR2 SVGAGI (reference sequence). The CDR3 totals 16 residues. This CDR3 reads CASSYSYLGFTYEQYF. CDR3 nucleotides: TGTGCCAGCAGTTACTCGTATTTAGGGTTCACCTACGAGCAGTACTTC.

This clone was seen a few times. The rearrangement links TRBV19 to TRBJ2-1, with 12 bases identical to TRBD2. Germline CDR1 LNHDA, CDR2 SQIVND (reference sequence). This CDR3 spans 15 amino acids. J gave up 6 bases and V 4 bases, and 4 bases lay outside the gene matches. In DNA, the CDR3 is TGTGCCAGTAGTACACTAGCGGGAGGAGGCAATGAGCAGTTCTTC. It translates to CASSTLAGGGNEQFF.

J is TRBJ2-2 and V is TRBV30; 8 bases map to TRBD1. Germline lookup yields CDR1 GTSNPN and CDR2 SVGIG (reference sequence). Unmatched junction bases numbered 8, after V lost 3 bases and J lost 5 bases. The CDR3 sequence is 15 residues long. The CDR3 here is CAWSLDRGITGELFF. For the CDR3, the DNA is TGTGCCTGGAGCTTAGACAGGGGAATTACCGGGGAGCTGTTTTTT.

As DNA, the CDR3 is TGTGCCAGCTCACCGAGGGACAGGGCGAACACCGGGGAGCTGTTTTTT. Protein product: CASSPRDRANTGELFF. This chain links TRBV18 with TRBJ2-2; 9 bases match TRBD1. V trimming: 3 bases; J trimming: 0 bases; junction bases outside the gene matches: 2. Germline V CDR1 and CDR2: KGHSH, LQKENI. This CDR3 spans 16 amino acids.

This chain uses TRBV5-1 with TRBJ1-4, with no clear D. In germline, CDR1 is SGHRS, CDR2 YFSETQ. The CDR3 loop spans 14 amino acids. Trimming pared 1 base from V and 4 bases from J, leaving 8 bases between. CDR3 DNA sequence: TGCGCCAGCAGCTTGTCAGGTAGTAATGAAAAACTGTTTTTT. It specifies CASSLSGSNEKLFF.